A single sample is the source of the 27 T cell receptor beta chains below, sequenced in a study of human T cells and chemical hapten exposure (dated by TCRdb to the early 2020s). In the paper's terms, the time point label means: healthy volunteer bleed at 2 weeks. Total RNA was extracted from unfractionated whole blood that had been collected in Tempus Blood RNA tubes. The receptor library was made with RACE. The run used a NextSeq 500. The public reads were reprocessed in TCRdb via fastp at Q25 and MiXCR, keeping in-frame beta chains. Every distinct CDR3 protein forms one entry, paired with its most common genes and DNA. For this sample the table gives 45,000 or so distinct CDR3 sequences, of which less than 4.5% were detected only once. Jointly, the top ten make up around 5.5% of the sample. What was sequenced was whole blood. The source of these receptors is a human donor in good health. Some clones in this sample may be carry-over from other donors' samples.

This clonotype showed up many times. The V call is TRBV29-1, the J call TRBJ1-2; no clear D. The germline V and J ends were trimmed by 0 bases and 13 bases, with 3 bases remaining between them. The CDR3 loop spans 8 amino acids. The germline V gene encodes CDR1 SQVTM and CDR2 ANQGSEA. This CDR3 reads CSVEDFTF. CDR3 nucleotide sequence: TGCAGCGTTGAAGATTTCACCTTC.

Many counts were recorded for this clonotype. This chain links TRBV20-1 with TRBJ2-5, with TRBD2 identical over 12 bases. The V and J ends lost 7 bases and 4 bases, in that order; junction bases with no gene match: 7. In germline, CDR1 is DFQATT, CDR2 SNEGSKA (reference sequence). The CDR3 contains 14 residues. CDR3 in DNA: TGCAGTGGACTAGCGGGAGAAGAAGGAGAGACCCAGTACTTC. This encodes CSGLAGEEGETQYF.

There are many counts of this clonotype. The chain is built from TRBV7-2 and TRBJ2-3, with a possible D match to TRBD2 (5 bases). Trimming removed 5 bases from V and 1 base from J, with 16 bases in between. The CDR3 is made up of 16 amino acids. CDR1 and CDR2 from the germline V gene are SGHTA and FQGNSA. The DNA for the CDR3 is TGTGCCAGCAGCCCGCCGGGGAACCTGGGCACAGATACGCAGTATTTT. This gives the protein CASSPPGNLGTDTQYF.

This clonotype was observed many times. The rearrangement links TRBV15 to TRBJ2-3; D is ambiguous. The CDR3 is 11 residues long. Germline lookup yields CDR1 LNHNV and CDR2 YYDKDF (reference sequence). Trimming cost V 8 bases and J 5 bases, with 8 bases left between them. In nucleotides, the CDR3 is TGTGCCACCGCGGAGAGAGATACGCAGTATTTT. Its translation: CATAERDTQYF.

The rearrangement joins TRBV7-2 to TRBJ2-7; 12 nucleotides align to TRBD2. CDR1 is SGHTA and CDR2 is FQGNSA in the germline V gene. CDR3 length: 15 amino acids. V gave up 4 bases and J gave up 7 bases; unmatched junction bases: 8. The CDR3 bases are TGTGCCAGCAGCTCAGGACTAGCGGGACCGGGGGAGCAGTACTTC. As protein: CASSSGLAGPGEQYF.

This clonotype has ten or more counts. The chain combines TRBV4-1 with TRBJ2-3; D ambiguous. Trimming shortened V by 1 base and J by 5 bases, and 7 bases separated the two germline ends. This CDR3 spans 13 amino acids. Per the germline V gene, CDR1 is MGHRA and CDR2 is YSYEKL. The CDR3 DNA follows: TGCGCCAGCAGCCAAGCTGTGGTAGATACGCAGTATTTT. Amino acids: CASSQAVVDTQYF.

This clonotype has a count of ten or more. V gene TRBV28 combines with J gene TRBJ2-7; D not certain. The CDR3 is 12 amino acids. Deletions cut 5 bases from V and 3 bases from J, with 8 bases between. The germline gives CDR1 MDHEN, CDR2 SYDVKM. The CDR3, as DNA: TGTGCCAGCAGTCTTCTCCACTACGAGCAGTACTTC. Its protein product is CASSLLHYEQYF.

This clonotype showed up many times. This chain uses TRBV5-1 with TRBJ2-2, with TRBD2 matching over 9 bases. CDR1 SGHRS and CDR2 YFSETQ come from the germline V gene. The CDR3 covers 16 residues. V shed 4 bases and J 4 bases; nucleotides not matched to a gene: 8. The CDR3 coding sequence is TGCGCCAGCAGCCCCCAGAATAGCGGGGGCACCGGGGAGCTGTTTTTT. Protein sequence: CASSPQNSGGTGELFF.

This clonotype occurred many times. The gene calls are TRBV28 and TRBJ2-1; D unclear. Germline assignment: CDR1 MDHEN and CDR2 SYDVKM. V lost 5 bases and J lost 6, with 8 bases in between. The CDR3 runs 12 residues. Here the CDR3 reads CASSGTFNEQFF. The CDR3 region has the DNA TGTGCCAGCAGTGGAACTTTCAATGAGCAGTTCTTC. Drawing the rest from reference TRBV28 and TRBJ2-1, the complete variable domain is DVKVTQSSRYLVKRTGEKVFLECVQDMDHENMFWYRQDPGLGLRLIYFSYDVKMKEKGDIPEGYSVSREKKERFSLILESASTNQTSMYLCASSGTFNEQFFGPGTRLTVL.

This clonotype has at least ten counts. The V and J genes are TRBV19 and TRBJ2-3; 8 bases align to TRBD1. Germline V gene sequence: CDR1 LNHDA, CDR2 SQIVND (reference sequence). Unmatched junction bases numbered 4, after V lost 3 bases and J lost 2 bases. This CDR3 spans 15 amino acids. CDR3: CASSIRDRFTDTQYF. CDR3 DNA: TGTGCCAGTAGTATCCGGGACAGGTTCACAGATACGCAGTATTTT.

The CDR3 DNA reads as TGTGCCAGTAGTCCGGACAGGGTTCTATATGAAAAACTGTTTTTT. Protein product: CASSPDRVLYEKLFF. V gene TRBV19 combines with J gene TRBJ1-4; 8 bases line up with TRBD1. This CDR3 region has 15 residues. V lost 5 bases to trimming and J lost 6 bases; unmatched junction nucleotides: 8. Germline V gene data show CDR1 as LNHDA and CDR2 as SQIVND (reference sequence).

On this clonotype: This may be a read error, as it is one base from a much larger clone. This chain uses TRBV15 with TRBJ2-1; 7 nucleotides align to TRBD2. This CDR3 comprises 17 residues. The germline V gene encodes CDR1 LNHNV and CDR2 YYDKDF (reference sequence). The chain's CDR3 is CATSRGASGSSYSEQFF. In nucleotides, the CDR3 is TGTGCCACCAGCAGAGGGGCTAGCGGCAGCTCCTACAGTGAGCAGTTCTTC.

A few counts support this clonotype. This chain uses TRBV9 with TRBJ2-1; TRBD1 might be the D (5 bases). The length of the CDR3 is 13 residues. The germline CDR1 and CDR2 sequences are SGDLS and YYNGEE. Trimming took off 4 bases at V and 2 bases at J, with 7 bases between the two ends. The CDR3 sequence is CASSMDTYNEQFF. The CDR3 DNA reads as TGTGCCAGCAGCATGGACACCTACAATGAGCAGTTCTTC.

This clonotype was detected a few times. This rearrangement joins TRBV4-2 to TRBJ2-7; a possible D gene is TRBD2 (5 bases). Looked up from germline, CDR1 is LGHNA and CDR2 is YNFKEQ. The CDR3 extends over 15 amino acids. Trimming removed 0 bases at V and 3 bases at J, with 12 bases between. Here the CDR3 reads CASSQDQRSGYEQYF. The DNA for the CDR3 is TGTGCCAGCAGCCAAGATCAGCGGTCGGGCTACGAGCAGTACTTC.

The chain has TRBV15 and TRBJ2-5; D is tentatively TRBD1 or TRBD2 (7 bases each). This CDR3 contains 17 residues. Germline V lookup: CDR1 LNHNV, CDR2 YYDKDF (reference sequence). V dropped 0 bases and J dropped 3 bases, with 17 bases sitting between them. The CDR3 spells CATSRDRGPGTKETQYF. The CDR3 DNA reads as TGTGCCACCAGCAGAGATAGGGGGCCGGGGACTAAAGAGACCCAGTACTTC.

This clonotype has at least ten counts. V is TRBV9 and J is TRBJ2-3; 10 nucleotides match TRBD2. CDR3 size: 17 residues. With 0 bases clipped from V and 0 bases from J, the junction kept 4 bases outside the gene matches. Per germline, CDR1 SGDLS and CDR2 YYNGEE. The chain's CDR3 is CASSVVGSGGSTDTQYF. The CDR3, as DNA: TGTGCCAGCAGCGTAGTAGGTAGCGGGGGGAGCACAGATACGCAGTATTTT.

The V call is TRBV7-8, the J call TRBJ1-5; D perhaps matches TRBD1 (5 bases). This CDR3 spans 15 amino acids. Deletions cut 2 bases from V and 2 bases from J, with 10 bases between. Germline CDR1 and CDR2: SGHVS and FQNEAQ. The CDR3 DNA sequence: TGTGCCAGCAGCTTAAATACAGGAGGCAATCAGCCCCAGCATTTT. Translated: CASSLNTGGNQPQHF.

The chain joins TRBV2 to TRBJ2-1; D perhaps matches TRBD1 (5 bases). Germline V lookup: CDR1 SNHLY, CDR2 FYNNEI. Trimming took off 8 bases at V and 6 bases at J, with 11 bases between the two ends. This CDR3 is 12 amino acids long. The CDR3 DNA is TGTGCCAGCTTAGGGGATAGCAATGAGCAGTTCTTC. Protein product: CASLGDSNEQFF. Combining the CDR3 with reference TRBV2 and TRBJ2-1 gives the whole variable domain EPEVTQTPSHQVTQMGQEVILRCVPISNHLYFYWYRQILGQKVEFLVSFYNNEISEKSEIFDDQFSVERPDGSNFTLKIRSTKLEDSAMYFCASLGDSNEQFFGPGTRLTVL.

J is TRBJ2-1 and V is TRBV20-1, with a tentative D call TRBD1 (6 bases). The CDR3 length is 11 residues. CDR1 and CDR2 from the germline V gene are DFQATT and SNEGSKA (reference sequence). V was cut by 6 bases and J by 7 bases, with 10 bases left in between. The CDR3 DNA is TGCAGTGCACCTACAGGGAATGAGCAGTTCTTC. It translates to CSAPTGNEQFF.

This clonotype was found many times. The CDR3 DNA reads as TGTGCCAGCAGGGGCCCTGGAAGGGACAGGGGTTTCTACGAGCAGTACTTC. Encoded protein: CASRGPGRDRGFYEQYF. This chain links TRBV28 with TRBJ2-7; 10 positions match TRBD1. Germline assignment: CDR1 MDHEN and CDR2 SYDVKM. Unmatched junction bases numbered 14, after V lost 6 bases and J lost 3 bases. There are 17 residues in the CDR3.

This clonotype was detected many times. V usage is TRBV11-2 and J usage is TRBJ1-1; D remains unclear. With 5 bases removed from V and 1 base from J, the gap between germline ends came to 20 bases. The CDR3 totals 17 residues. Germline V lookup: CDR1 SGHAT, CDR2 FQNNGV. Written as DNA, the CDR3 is TGTGCCAGCAGCCCTAGGGAGGCCCCGAAAGCGAACACTGAAGCTTTCTTT. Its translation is CASSPREAPKANTEAFF.

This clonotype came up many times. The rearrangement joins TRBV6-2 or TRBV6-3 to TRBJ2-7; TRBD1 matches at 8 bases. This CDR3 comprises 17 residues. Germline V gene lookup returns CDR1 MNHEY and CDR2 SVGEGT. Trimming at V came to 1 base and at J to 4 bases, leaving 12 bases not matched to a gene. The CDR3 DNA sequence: TGTGCCAGCAGTTACTTCCCAACGGACAGGGTTGTGTACGAGCAGTACTTC. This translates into CASSYFPTDRVVYEQYF.

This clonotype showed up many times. The CDR3 sequence is CASSPRGGTGADTQYF. CDR3 DNA: TGTGCCAGCAGCCCGAGGGGGGGCACCGGGGCAGATACGCAGTATTTT. The chain has TRBV14 and TRBJ2-3, with a possible D match to TRBD2 (7 bases). In germline, CDR1 is SGHDN, CDR2 FVKESK. V lost 4 bases and J lost 4, with 18 bases in between. This CDR3 comprises 16 residues.

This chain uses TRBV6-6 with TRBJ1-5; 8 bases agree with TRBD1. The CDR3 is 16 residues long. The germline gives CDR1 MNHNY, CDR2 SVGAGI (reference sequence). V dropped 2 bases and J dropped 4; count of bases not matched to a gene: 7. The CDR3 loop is CASSYRTGRMNQPQHF. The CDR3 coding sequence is TGTGCCAGCAGTTACCGGACAGGGCGGATGAATCAGCCCCAGCATTTT.

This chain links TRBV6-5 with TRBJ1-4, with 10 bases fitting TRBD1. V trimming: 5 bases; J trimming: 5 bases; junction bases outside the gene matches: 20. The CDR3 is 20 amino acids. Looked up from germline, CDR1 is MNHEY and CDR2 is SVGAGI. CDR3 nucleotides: TGTGCCAGCAGTCCTAGGGACAGGGGTGTCCCTACATATCGGAATGAAAAACTGTTTTTT. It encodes CASSPRDRGVPTYRNEKLFF.

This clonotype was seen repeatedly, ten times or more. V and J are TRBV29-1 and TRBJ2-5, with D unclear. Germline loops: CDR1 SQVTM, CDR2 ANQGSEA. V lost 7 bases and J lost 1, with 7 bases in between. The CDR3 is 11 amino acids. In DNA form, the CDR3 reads TGCAGCGCCTGGCTCCAAGAGACCCAGTACTTC. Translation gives CSAWLQETQYF. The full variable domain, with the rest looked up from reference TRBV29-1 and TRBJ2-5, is SAVISQKPSRDICQRGTSLTIQCQVDSQVTMMFWYRQQPGQSLTLIATANQGSEATYESGFVIDKFPISRPNLTFSTLTVSNMSPEDSSIYLCSAWLQETQYFGPGTRLLVL.

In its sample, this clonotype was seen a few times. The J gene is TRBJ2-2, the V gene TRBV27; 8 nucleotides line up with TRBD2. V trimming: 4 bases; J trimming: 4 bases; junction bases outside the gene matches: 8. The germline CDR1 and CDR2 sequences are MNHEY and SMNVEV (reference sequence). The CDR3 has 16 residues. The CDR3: CASSSDLAGGTGELFF. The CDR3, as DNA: TGTGCCAGCAGTTCCGATCTAGCGGGCGGCACCGGGGAGCTGTTTTTT.